A selection of T cell receptor beta chains follows, all from one sample in a study of cytomegalovirus exposure and HLA in healthy donors. The assay was immunoSEQ multiplex PCR, and TCRdb's table has in-frame clones only and misses some. The sample consists of 75,000 to 90,000 clones, less than 80% of them appearing once. The sequenced material came from PBMCs. Receptors were obtained from a human donor in good health. Both conserved end residues are part of each CDR3. Each record gives: D gene, clone size, V gene, J gene, CDR3 protein, CDR3 DNA. The D gene is left open where the match is weak. Size is stated for part of the rows, as once, few or many counts, or as a class when the clone is expanded.

>TRBD1|few|TRBV30|TRBJ1-2
CAWSKRQGEGYTF
TGTGCCTGGAGTAAGCGACAGGGAGAGGGCTACACCTTC
>.|.|TRBV30|TRBJ2-7
CAWGTGTGSYEQYF
TGTGCCTGGGGAACAGGGACGGGGTCCTACGAGCAGTACTTC
>.|.|TRBV19|TRBJ2-1
CASSRRSRALYNEQFF
TGTGCCAGTAGTAGGCGGTCGAGGGCCCTATACAATGAGCAGTTCTTC
>.|.|TRBV2|TRBJ1-2
CASSREQQTNYGYTF
TGTGCCAGCAGTAGAGAACAGCAAACTAACTATGGCTACACCTTC
>.|.|TRBV2|TRBJ1-1
CASSADSSEAFF
TGTGCCAGCAGTGCCGATAGCTCTGAAGCTTTCTTT
>.|few|TRBV2|TRBJ1-5
CASSVQGGNQPQHF
TGTGCCAGCAGTGTACAGGGCGGGAATCAGCCCCAGCATTTT
>.|.|TRBV12-5|TRBJ1-1
CASGSLRGGMEAFF
TGTGCTAGTGGTTCACTCAGGGGCGGAATGGAAGCTTTCTTT
>.|.|TRBV5-1|TRBJ2-2
CASSFGGPNTGELFF
TGCGCCAGCAGCTTCGGGGGGCCGAACACCGGGGAGCTGTTTTTT
>.|.|TRBV5-1|TRBJ1-6
CASRQGESSYNSPLHF
TGCGCCAGCAGGCAAGGGGAAAGCTCCTATAATTCACCCCTCCACTTT
>.|.|TRBV11-2|TRBJ2-3
CASSPQRLNTDTQYF
TGTGCCAGCAGCCCCCAGAGACTTAACACAGATACGCAGTATTTT
>TRBD1|.|TRBV9|TRBJ1-1
CASSVGTGSGTEAFF
TGTGCCAGCAGCGTGGGGACAGGATCAGGCACTGAAGCTTTCTTT
>.|.|TRBV5-6|TRBJ2-7
CASSRDFITPLLGYEQYF
TGTGCCAGCAGCCGGGACTTCATAACCCCGTTGCTAGGCTACGAGCAGTACTTC
>TRBD2|.|TRBV7-9|TRBJ2-7
CASSQEGGLAGGYEQYF
TGTGCCAGCAGCCAGGAAGGAGGACTAGCGGGGGGCTACGAGCAGTACTTC
>.|.|TRBV4-1|TRBJ2-7
CASSQEVQLTYEQYF
TGCGCCAGCAGCCAAGAAGTACAGTTAACCTACGAGCAGTACTTC
>.|.|TRBV11-2|TRBJ2-5
CASSLDGLEWETQYF
TGTGCCAGCAGCTTAGATGGTCTAGAGTGGGAGACCCAGTACTTC
>TRBD1|.|TRBV6-6|TRBJ2-1
CASSRDRGDVNEQFF
TGTGCCAGCAGCCGAGACAGGGGCGACGTCAATGAGCAGTTCTTC
>.|once|TRBV7-9|TRBJ1-1
CASSRPGGPNGKAFF
TGTGCCAGCAGCCGCCCCGGGGGGCCAAATGGGAAAGCTTTCTTT
>TRBD1|.|TRBV6-9|TRBJ1-6
CASSYGQGGSSPLHF
TGTGCCAGCAGTTACGGACAGGGGGGGAGTTCACCCCTCCACTTT
>TRBD1|.|TRBV6-5|TRBJ2-2
CATDRGHNTGELFF
TGTGCCACCGACAGGGGACATAACACCGGGGAGCTGTTTTTT